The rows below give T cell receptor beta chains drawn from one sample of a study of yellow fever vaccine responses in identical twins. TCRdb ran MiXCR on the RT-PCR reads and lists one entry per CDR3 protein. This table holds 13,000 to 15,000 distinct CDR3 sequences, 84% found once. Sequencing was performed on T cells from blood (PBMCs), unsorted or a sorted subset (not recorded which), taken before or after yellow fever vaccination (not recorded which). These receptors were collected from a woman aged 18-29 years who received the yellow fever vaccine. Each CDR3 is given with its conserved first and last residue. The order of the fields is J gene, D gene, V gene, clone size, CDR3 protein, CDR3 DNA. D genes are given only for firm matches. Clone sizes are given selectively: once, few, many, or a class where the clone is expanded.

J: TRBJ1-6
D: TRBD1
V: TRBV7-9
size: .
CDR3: CATTTGVNSPLHF
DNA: TGTGCCACGACCACAGGGGTGAATTCACCCCTCCACTTT

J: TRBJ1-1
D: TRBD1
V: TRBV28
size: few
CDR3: CASRTLMDRGNTEAFF
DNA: TGTGCCAGCAGGACCCTAATGGACAGGGGGAACACTGAAGCTTTCTTT

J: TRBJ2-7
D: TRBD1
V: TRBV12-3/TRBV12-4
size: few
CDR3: CASSPRQGFGLYEQYF
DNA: TGTGCCAGCAGTCCCCGACAGGGTTTCGGTCTCTACGAGCAGTACTTC

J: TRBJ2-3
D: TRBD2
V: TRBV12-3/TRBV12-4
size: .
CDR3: CASSPQLAGFTDTQYF
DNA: TGTGCCAGCAGTCCTCAACTAGCGGGATTCACAGATACGCAGTATTTT

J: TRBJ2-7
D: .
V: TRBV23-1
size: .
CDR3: CASSPPGYEQYF
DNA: TGCGCCAGCAGCCCCCCGGGTTACGAGCAGTACTTC

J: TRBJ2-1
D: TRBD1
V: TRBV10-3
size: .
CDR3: CAISQGAGLSDHEQFF
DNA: TGTGCCATCAGCCAGGGGGCCGGTCTCTCCGACCATGAGCAGTTCTTC

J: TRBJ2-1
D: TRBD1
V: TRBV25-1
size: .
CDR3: CASSEWAGPGGEQFF
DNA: TGTGCCAGCAGTGAGTGGGCAGGGCCAGGGGGAGAGCAGTTCTTC

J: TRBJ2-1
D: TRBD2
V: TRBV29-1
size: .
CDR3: CSVDPSLAGVGNEQFF
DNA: TGCAGCGTTGACCCCTCACTAGCGGGGGTCGGCAATGAGCAGTTCTTC

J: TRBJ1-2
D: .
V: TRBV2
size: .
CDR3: CASSDPKSDGYTF
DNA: TGTGCCAGCAGTGATCCCAAATCGGATGGCTACACCTTC

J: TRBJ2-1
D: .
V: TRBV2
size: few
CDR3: CASSEEVGFSYNEQFF
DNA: TGTGCCAGCAGTGAAGAGGTGGGCTTCTCCTACAATGAGCAGTTCTTC

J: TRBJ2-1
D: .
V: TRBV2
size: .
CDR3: CASSDIFSYNEQFF
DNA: TGTGCCAGCAGTGACATTTTCTCCTACAATGAGCAGTTCTTC

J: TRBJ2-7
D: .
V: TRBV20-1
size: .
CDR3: CSAKGRESSYEQYF
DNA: TGCAGTGCTAAGGGTCGGGAAAGCTCCTACGAGCAGTACTTC

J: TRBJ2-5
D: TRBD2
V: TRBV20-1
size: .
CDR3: CSATRLALGGPQYF
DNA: TGCAGTGCAACTAGACTAGCCCTAGGTGGGCCCCAGTACTTC

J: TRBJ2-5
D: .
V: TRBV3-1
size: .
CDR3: CASSQLRVTQETQYF
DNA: TGTGCCAGCAGCCAGCTACGGGTAACACAAGAGACCCAGTACTTC

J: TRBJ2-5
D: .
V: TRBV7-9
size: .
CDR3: CASSLAGLGTQETQYF
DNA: TGTGCCAGCAGCTTAGCGGGTTTGGGTACTCAAGAGACCCAGTACTTC

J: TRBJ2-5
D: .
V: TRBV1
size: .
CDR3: CTSSQAGSGGETQYF
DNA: TGCACCAGCAGCCAGGCGGGCAGCGGGGGCGAGACCCAGTACTTC

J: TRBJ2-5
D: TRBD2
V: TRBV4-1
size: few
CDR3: CASSPERTGTSVLETQYF
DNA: TGCGCCAGCAGCCCGGAACGCACCGGGACTAGCGTGTTGGAGACCCAGTACTTC

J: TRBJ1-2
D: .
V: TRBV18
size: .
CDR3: CASSPTYHRQDRNYGYTF
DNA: TGTGCCAGCTCACCAACGTATCATCGACAGGACCGAAACTATGGCTACACCTTC

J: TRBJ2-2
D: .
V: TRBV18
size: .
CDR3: CASSRSSKNTGELFF
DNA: TGTGCCAGCTCACGGTCTAGCAAGAACACCGGGGAGCTGTTTTTT

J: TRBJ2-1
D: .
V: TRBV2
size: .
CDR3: CASSDFGRNEQFF
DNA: TGTGCCAGCAGTGATTTCGGCAGGAATGAGCAGTTCTTC

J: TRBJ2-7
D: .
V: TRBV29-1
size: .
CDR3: CSAKRDGPYEQYF
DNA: TGCAGCGCCAAGAGGGACGGACCCTACGAGCAGTACTTC

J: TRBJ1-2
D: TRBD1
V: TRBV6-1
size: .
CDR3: CASSRSTGQAVGGYTF
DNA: TGTGCCAGCAGTCGCTCTACGGGACAGGCGGTGGGTGGCTACACCTTC

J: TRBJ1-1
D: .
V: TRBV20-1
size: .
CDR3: CSARAGNTEAFF
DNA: TGCAGTGCTAGAGCGGGGAACACTGAAGCTTTCTTT

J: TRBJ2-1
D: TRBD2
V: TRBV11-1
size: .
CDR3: CASSLSRGGGNEQFF
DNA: TGTGCCAGCAGCTTATCACGGGGGGGCGGCAATGAGCAGTTCTTC

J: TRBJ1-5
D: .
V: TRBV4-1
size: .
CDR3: CASSQSGIGNDQPQHF
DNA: TGCGCCAGCAGCCAATCCGGGATTGGGAATGATCAGCCCCAGCATTTT

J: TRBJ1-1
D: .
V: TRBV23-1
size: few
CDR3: CASSHPPDPGGTEAFF
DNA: TGCGCCAGCAGTCATCCCCCTGACCCCGGGGGCACTGAAGCTTTCTTT

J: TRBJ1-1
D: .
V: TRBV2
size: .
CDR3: CASSARSNTEAFF
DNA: TGTGCCAGCAGTGCTCGGTCAAACACTGAAGCTTTCTTT

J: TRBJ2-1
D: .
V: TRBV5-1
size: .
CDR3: CASSVTGTELYIEQFF
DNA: TGCGCCAGCAGCGTCACCGGGACTGAGTTGTACATTGAGCAGTTCTTC

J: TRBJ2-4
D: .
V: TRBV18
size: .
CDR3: CASSPPTRAKNIQYF
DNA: TGTGCCAGCTCACCTCCGACGCGAGCCAAAAACATTCAGTACTTC

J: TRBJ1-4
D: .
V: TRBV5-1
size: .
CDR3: CASSPTGPNEKLFF
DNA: TGCGCCAGCAGCCCTACAGGCCCTAATGAAAAACTGTTTTTT

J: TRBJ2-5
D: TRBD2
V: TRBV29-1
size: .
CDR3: CSVDVAGGQETQYF
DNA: TGCAGCGTTGACGTAGCGGGAGGGCAAGAGACCCAGTACTTC

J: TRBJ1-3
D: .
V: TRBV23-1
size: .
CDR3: CASRGSGGGNTIYF
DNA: TGCGCCAGCAGAGGAAGTGGCGGTGGAAACACCATATATTTT

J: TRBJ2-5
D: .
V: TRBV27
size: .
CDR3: CASSSGLGGETQYF
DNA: TGTGCCAGCAGTTCAGGTCTGGGGGGCGAGACCCAGTACTTC

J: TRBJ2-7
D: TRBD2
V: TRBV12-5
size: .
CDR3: CASGLDGLVMYF
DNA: TGTGCTAGTGGTTTGGACGGACTAGTAATGTACTTC

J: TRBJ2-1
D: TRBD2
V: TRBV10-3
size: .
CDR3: CAISQLAGGPIPNEQFF
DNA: TGTGCCATCAGTCAGTTAGCGGGAGGGCCAATTCCGAATGAGCAGTTCTTC

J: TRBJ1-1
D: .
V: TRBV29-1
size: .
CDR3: CSVVGGMNTEAFF
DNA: TGCAGCGTTGTGGGGGGGATGAACACTGAAGCTTTCTTT

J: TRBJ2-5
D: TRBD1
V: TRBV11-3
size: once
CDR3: CASSPRDRVERETQYF
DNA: TGTGCCAGCAGCCCCCGTGACAGGGTCGAACGGGAGACCCAGTACTTC

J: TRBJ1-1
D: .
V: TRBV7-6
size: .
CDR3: CASSLEENTEAFF
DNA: TGTGCCAGCAGCTTAGAAGAGAACACTGAAGCTTTCTTT

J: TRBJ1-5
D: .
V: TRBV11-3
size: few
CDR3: CASSQDSWGNQPQHF
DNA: TGTGCCAGCAGTCAGGACAGTTGGGGAAATCAGCCCCAGCATTTT